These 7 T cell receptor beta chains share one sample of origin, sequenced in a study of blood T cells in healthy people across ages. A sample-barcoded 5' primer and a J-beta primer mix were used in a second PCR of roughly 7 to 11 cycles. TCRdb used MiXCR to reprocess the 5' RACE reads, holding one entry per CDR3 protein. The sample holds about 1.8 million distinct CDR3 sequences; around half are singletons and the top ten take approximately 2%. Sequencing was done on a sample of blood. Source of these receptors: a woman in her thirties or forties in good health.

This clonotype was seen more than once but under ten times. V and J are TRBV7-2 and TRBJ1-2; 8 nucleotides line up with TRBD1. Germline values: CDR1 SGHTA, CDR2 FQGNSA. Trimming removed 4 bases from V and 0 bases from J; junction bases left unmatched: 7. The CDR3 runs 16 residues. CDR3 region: CASSSTGQGANYGYTF. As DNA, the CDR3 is TGTGCCAGCAGCTCAACCGGACAGGGCGCTAACTATGGCTACACCTTC.

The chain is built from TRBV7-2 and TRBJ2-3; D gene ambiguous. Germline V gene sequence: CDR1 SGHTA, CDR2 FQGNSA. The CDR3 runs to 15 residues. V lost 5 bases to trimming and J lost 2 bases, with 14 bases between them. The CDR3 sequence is CASSPRWGFTDTQYF. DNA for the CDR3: TGTGCCAGCAGCCCTAGATGGGGTTTCACAGATACGCAGTATTTT.

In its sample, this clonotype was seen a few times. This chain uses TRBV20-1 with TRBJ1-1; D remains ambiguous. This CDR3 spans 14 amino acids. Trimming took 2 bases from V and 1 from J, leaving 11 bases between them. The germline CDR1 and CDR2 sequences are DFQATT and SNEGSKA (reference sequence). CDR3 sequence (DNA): TGCAGTGCTAGACATAGAACGGCGAACACTGAAGCTTTCTTT. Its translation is CSARHRTANTEAFF.

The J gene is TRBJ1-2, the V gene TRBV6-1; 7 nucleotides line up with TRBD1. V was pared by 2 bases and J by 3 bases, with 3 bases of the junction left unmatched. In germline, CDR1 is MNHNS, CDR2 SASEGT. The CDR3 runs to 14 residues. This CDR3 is CASSETGAYYGYTF. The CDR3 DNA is TGTGCCAGCAGTGAAACAGGGGCCTACTATGGCTACACCTTC.

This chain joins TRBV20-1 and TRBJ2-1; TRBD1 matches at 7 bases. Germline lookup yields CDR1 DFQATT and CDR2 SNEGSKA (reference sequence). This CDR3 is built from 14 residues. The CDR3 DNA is TGCAGGGCCCCCGGGACAGTCATATACAATGAGCAGTTCTTC. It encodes CRAPGTVIYNEQFF.

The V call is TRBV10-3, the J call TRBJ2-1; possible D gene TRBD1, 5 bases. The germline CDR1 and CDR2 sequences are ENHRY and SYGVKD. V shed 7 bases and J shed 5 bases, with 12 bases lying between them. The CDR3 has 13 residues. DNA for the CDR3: TGTGCCATCAAAGGGGTTTCGGACAATGAGCAGTTCTTC. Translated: CAIKGVSDNEQFF.

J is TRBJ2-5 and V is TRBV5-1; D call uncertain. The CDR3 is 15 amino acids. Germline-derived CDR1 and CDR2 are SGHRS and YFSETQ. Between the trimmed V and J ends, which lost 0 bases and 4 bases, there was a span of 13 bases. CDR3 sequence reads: CASSLEDFLRETQYF. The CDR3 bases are TGCGCCAGCAGCTTGGAAGATTTTCTTCGAGAGACCCAGTACTTC.